A selection of T cell receptor beta chains follows, all from one sample in a study of T cell responses to AZD1222 COVID-19 vaccine. The data were produced by immunoSEQ multiplex PCR, yet TCRdb's version contains in-frame clones alone and is incomplete. The table shows about 120,000 clones, with roughly 87% occurring only once. Sequencing was performed on peripheral blood, taken 28 days after the second AZD1222 dose. Receptor source: an adult who received the AZD1222 COVID-19 vaccine. CDR3s include the opening cysteine and the closing phenylalanine or tryptophan. A D gene is named only where the DNA matches it firmly. Part of the rows lack a size; the others show once, few, many or a class for expanded clones.

j_gene | len | abundance | v_gene | d_gene | CDR3aa | CDR3nt
TRBJ1-4 | 17 | NA | TRBV15 | NA | CATSRVAGAYVREKLFF | TGTGCCACCAGCAGAGTCGCGGGGGCGTATGTCAGAGAAAAACTGTTTTTT
TRBJ1-6 | 15 | NA | TRBV30 | TRBD1 | CAWSVGGQGNSPLHF | TGTGCCTGGAGTGTAGGGGGACAGGGGAATTCACCCCTCCACTTT
TRBJ2-2 | 14 | NA | TRBV7-3 | NA | CASSWTTNTGELFF | TGTGCCAGCAGCTGGACAACGAACACCGGGGAGCTGTTTTTT
TRBJ1-1 | 14 | NA | TRBV5-4 | TRBD1 | CASSLQGVGTEAFF | TGTGCCAGCAGCCTACAGGGGGTAGGGACTGAAGCTTTCTTT
TRBJ1-6 | 13 | few | TRBV6-1 | NA | CASSEVRDSPLHF | TGTGCCAGCAGTGAAGTACGGGATTCACCCCTCCACTTT
TRBJ1-1 | 14 | NA | TRBV14 | NA | CASSPMRAVTEAFF | TGTGCCAGCAGCCCCATGAGGGCGGTCACTGAAGCTTTCTTT
TRBJ1-2 | 15 | NA | TRBV28 | NA | CASSLADPRHYGYTF | TGTGCCAGCAGTTTGGCGGACCCCCGGCACTATGGCTACACCTTC
TRBJ2-1 | 15 | NA | TRBV24-1 | TRBD1 | CATSDFVDRVSEQFF | TGTGCCACCAGTGATTTCGTCGACAGGGTGAGTGAGCAGTTCTTC
TRBJ2-3 | 12 | NA | TRBV10-3 | NA | CAISESTDTQYF | TGTGCCATCAGTGAGTCCACAGATACGCAGTATTTT
TRBJ1-2 | 14 | NA | TRBV6-5 | NA | CASSYSPTGDGYTF | TGTGCCAGCAGTTACTCCCCCACGGGCGATGGCTACACCTTC
TRBJ1-1 | 13 | NA | TRBV12-3/TRBV12-4 | NA | CASSLIGDTEAFF | TGTGCCAGCAGTTTAATCGGGGACACTGAAGCTTTCTTT
TRBJ1-2 | 15 | NA | TRBV28 | NA | CASSPPVGQAYGYTF | TGTGCCAGCAGTCCGCCTGTTGGGCAGGCCTATGGCTACACCTTC
TRBJ1-1 | 17 | NA | TRBV7-9 | NA | CASSFGRTVSLNTEAFF | TGTGCCAGCAGCTTTGGCCGGACAGTGAGCTTGAACACTGAAGCTTTCTTT
TRBJ2-5 | 13 | NA | TRBV19 | NA | CASTLGGGETQYF | TGTGCCAGTACCCTGGGGGGTGGAGAGACCCAGTACTTC
TRBJ1-6 | 14 | NA | TRBV7-2 | NA | CASSFNVENSPLHF | TGTGCCAGCAGCTTCAACGTGGAGAATTCACCCCTCCACTTT
TRBJ2-6 | 14 | NA | TRBV7-8 | NA | CASSLAGGANVLTF | TGTGCCAGCAGCTTGGCTGGGGGGGCCAACGTCCTGACTTTC
TRBJ2-2 | 16 | NA | TRBV19 | TRBD1 | CASMGVYRGRTGELFF | TGTGCCAGTATGGGAGTCTACAGGGGGAGAACCGGGGAGCTGTTTTTT
TRBJ1-4 | 14 | once | TRBV2 | NA | CASSRDGGNEKLFF | TGTGCCAGCAGCCGGGACGGAGGTAATGAAAAACTGTTTTTT
TRBJ1-5 | 15 | NA | TRBV5-1 | TRBD1 | CASSQAGGGGQPQHF | TGCGCCAGCAGCCAAGCAGGGGGAGGTGGTCAGCCCCAGCATTTT
TRBJ1-4 | 15 | once | TRBV4-2 | NA | CASSQVSGVREKLFF | TGTGCCAGCAGCCAAGTTTCCGGGGTTCGAGAAAAACTGTTTTTT
TRBJ2-2 | 13 | NA | TRBV7-2 | NA | CASSTRVGGELFF | TGTGCCAGCAGCACAAGGGTCGGCGGGGAGCTGTTTTTT
TRBJ1-4 | 12 | few | TRBV28 | TRBD1 | CASTGGNEKLFF | TGTGCCAGCACAGGGGGTAATGAAAAACTGTTTTTT
TRBJ2-1 | 14 | NA | TRBV7-8 | TRBD1 | CASSRTGGKNEQFF | TGTGCCAGCAGCCGGACAGGGGGCAAAAATGAGCAGTTCTTC
TRBJ2-3 | 15 | NA | TRBV7-2 | TRBD2 | CASSWRTSGTDTQYF | TGTGCCAGCAGCTGGCGGACTAGCGGCACAGATACGCAGTATTTT
TRBJ2-7 | 12 | NA | TRBV7-2 | NA | CASSTNTYEQYF | TGTGCCAGCAGCACCAATACCTACGAGCAGTACTTC
TRBJ2-5 | 14 | NA | TRBV7-2 | NA | CASSLGGPRETQYF | TGTGCCAGCAGCTTAGGAGGCCCGAGGGAGACCCAGTACTTC
TRBJ1-2 | 17 | NA | TRBV5-1 | NA | CASSLGEVDSTKYGYTF | TGCGCCAGCAGCTTGGGGGAAGTGGATTCGACCAAATATGGCTACACCTTC
TRBJ1-2 | 14 | NA | TRBV2 | NA | CASSEADPSYGYTF | TGTGCCAGCAGTGAAGCGGACCCCAGTTATGGCTACACCTTC
TRBJ1-3 | 13 | NA | TRBV6-5 | NA | CASSFQGENTIYF | TGTGCCAGCAGCTTCCAGGGAGAAAACACCATATATTTT
TRBJ1-5 | 15 | NA | TRBV27 | NA | CASSLSGGNNQPQHF | TGTGCCAGCAGTTTATCAGGAGGGAACAATCAGCCCCAGCATTTT
TRBJ2-4 | 12 | NA | TRBV29-1 | NA | CSVSLVGNIQYF | TGCAGCGTTTCACTCGTCGGAAACATTCAGTACTTC
TRBJ2-1 | 19 | NA | TRBV5-1 | NA | CASSLVLGYIVSAYNEQFF | TGCGCCAGCAGCTTGGTGTTAGGGTATATCGTTTCGGCCTACAATGAGCAGTTCTTC
TRBJ2-2 | 11 | NA | TRBV29-1 | NA | CSVANTGELFF | TGCAGCGTGGCTAACACCGGGGAGCTGTTTTTT
TRBJ1-4 | 12 | NA | TRBV5-5 | NA | CASSPVGGKLFF | TGTGCCAGCAGCCCGGTCGGGGGGAAACTGTTTTTT
TRBJ2-5 | 15 | NA | TRBV7-2 | NA | CASSLVFGREETQYF | TGTGCCAGCAGCTTAGTTTTCGGCAGAGAGGAGACCCAGTACTTC
TRBJ1-5 | 17 | NA | TRBV7-6 | TRBD1 | CASSPPPIGGEYQPQHF | TGTGCCAGCAGCCCACCCCCAATAGGGGGCGAATATCAGCCCCAGCATTTT
TRBJ1-1 | 15 | NA | TRBV11-3 | NA | CASSLGDTGGTEAFF | TGTGCCAGCAGCTTAGGTGACACCGGAGGGACTGAAGCTTTCTTT